One sample yielded the 12 T cell receptor beta chains listed below, sequenced in a study of tumor and adjacent non-tumor tissue in lung cancer. TCRbeta libraries were built with three rounds of nested PCR, modified from ARM-PCR. MiXCR was run by TCRdb on the multiplex PCR reads, yielding one entry per CDR3 protein. Of approximately 110,000 distinct CDR3 sequences listed, under 65% are singletons. This sample's RNA came from whole unsorted tissue. Distant lung tissue was collected more than 3 cm away from the tumor edge. The source material was distant non-tumor lung tissue. These receptors were taken from a man in his fifties or sixties with non-small cell lung cancer.

A remark on this clonotype: A much larger clone differs from this one at a single base, so this may be a read error. Lacking the conserved final phenylalanine or tryptophan, this CDR3 likely reflects a read error. The chain joins TRBV20-1 to TRBJ1-5; D is unresolved. The ends were cut back, 5 bases at V and 6 bases at J, with 5 bases in the middle. There are 10 residues in the CDR3. Per the germline V gene, CDR1 is DFQATT and CDR2 is SNEGSKA (reference sequence). CDR3 amino acids: CSAGSQPQHL. The DNA of the CDR3 is TGCAGTGCTGGGAGTCAGCCCCAGCATCTT.

The CDR3 here is CASSLGTNTEAFF. The CDR3 DNA is TGTGCCAGCAGCTTAGGAACGAACACTGAAGCTTTCTTT. The J gene is TRBJ1-1, the V gene TRBV11-2; D is ambiguous. V gave up 1 base and J gave up 1 base, with 4 bases separating them. Germline V CDR1 and CDR2: SGHAT, FQNNGV. The CDR3 is 13 residues long.

This clonotype came up many times. The V and J genes are TRBV7-9 and TRBJ2-2; D is ambiguous. The V and J ends lost 8 bases and 0 bases respectively, with 7 bases between them. The CDR3 covers 13 residues. Germline-derived CDR1 and CDR2 are SEHNR and FQNEAQ (reference sequence). CDR3 coding DNA: TGTGCCAGCCAGGATCCGAACACCGGGGAGCTGTTTTTT. Protein product: CASQDPNTGELFF.

Turning to this clonotype: Given a much more abundant clone one base away, this may be a read error. The V call is TRBV4-2, the J call TRBJ2-4, with 9 bases matching TRBD2. The germline V gene encodes CDR1 LGHNA and CDR2 YNFKEQ. The CDR3 length is 17 residues. This chain's CDR3 is CVSSQVSSGIAKNIQYF. The DNA for the CDR3 is TGTGTCAGCAGCCAAGTGTCTAGCGGGATAGCCAAAAACATTCAGTACTTC.

Details on this clonotype: An end of the junction differs from the germline gene, which may be a read error. J is TRBJ2-5 and V is TRBV11-2; D unclear. The germline CDR1 and CDR2 sequences are SGHAT and FQNNGV. The CDR3 totals 13 residues. The CDR3 spells CASSQSLQETQYF. The DNA of the CDR3 is TGTGCTAGCAGCCAATCCCTCCAAGAGACCCAGTACTTC.

This clonotype has a single count. V is TRBV7-3 and J is TRBJ1-1; D gene ambiguous. This CDR3 is 15 amino acids long. Trimming took 1 base from V and 0 from J, leaving 9 bases between them. Germline V CDR1 and CDR2: SGHTA, FQGTGA. CDR3 amino acids: CASSLNPGMNTEAFF. The CDR3 nucleotides read TGTGCCAGCAGCTTAAACCCAGGCATGAACACTGAAGCTTTCTTT.

This clonotype was counted only a few times. A much larger clone differs by one base, so this may be a read error. This CDR3 fails to terminate in the conserved phenylalanine or tryptophan, so it likely reflects a read error. This rearrangement joins TRBV6-2 or TRBV6-3 to TRBJ2-1, with TRBD2 identical over 7 bases. V shed 2 bases, J shed 2 bases, and the junction held 6 bases outside the gene matches. Germline CDR1 and CDR2: MNHEY and SVGEGT. The CDR3 is 16 residues long. This CDR3 reads CASSYRGLETYNEQFL. The CDR3 DNA sequence: TGTGCCAGCAGTTACCGAGGACTAGAGACCTACAATGAGCAGTTCCTC.

Worth noting for this clonotype: A read error is possible here, since a much larger clone lies one base away. The chain has TRBV12-3 or TRBV12-4 and TRBJ1-1; 9 bases map to TRBD1. There are 14 residues in the CDR3. CDR3 nucleotide sequence: TGTGCCAGCAGTCTACAGGGGGCTAACATTGAAGCTTTCTTT. Encoded protein: CASSLQGANIEAFF.

Remarks on this clonotype: One end of the junction fails to match germline, which may point to a read error. The chain has TRBV11-1 and TRBJ2-7; D gene unclear. The CDR3 is 14 amino acids. Germline CDR1 reads SGHAT; CDR2 reads FQDESV (reference sequence). The CDR3 nucleotides read TGTACCAGCAGCTTACGTTATGGAACCCCCGAGCAGTACTTC. Amino acid sequence: CTSSLRYGTPEQYF.

Comments on this clonotype: This may be a read error: a much more frequent sequence differs by one nucleotide. The J gene is TRBJ2-5, the V gene TRBV11-2, with D uncertain. The CDR3 runs 12 residues. From germline, CDR1 is SGHAT and CDR2 FQNNGV. DNA for the CDR3: TGTGCCAGAAGCTTAAACTCGGAGACCCAGTACTTC. Translated: CARSLNSETQYF.

For this clonotype: A much bigger clone sits one base away, suggesting this may be a read error. The rearrangement joins TRBV7-9 to TRBJ2-1; D call uncertain. Trimming pared 5 bases from V and 8 bases from J, leaving 4 bases between. Germline loops: CDR1 SEHNR, CDR2 FQNEAQ (reference sequence). The length of the CDR3 is 10 residues. CDR3 sequence (DNA): TGTGCCAGCAGCGCGTATGAGCAGTTCTTC. It specifies CASSAYEQFF.

This clonotype was counted at least ten times. V is TRBV5-6 and J is TRBJ1-2; the match to TRBD1 covers 8 bases. V lost 7 bases and J lost 0; bases outside the gene matches: 8. Per germline, CDR1 SGHDT and CDR2 YYEEEE. The CDR3 length is 15 residues. The CDR3 loop reads CASLNRGRTNYGYTF. The CDR3 DNA follows: TGTGCCAGCCTAAACAGGGGGAGAACTAACTATGGCTACACCTTC.